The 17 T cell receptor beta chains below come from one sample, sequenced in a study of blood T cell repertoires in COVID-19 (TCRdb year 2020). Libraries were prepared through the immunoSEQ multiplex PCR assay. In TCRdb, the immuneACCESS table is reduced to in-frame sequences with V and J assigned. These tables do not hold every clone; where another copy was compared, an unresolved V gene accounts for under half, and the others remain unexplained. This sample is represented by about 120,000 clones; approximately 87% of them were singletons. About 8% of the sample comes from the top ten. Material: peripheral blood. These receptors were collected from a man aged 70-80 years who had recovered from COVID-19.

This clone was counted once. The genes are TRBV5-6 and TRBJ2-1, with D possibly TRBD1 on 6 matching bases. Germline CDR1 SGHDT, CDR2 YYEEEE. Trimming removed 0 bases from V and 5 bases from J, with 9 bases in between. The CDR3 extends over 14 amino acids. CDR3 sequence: CASSLEGVNNEQFF. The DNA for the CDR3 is TGTGCCAGCAGCTTGGAGGGGGTAAACAATGAGCAGTTCTTC.

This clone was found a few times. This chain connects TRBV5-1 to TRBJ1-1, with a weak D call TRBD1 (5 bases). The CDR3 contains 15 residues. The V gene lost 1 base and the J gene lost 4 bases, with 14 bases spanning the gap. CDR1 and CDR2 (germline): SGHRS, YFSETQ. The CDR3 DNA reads TGCGCCAGCAGCTTGATACGGGGGAGTGGCACTGAAGCTTTCTTT. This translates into CASSLIRGSGTEAFF.

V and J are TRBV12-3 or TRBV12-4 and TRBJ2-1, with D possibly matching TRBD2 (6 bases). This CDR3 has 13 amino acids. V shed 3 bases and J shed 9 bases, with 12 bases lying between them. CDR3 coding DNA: TGTGCCAGCAGTTTTGCGGGGTTGGGTGAGCAGTTCTTC. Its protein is CASSFAGLGEQFF.

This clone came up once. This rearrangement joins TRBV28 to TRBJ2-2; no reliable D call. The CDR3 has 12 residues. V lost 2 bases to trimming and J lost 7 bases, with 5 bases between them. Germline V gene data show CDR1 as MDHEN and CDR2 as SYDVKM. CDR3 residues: CASSLRYGELFF. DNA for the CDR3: TGTGCCAGCAGTTTACGTTACGGGGAGCTGTTTTTT. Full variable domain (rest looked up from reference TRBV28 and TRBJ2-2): DVKVTQSSRYLVKRTGEKVFLECVQDMDHENMFWYRQDPGLGLRLIYFSYDVKMKEKGDIPEGYSVSREKKERFSLILESASTNQTSMYLCASSLRYGELFFGEGSRLTVL.

DNA for the CDR3: TGTGCCAGCAGCTTAGCGGACAGATACACCGGGGAGCTGTTTTTT. This translates into CASSLADRYTGELFF. The V call is TRBV7-8, the J call TRBJ2-2, with D tentatively TRBD1 (6 bases). CDR1 and CDR2 (germline): SGHVS, FQNEAQ. The CDR3 contains 15 residues. V lost 0 bases and J lost 3, with 8 bases in between.

The CDR3, as DNA: TGTGCCAGCAGCGATTACAGGGCAGGTGGAAACACCATATATTTT. This gives the protein CASSDYRAGGNTIYF. V is TRBV9 and J is TRBJ1-3, with D possibly TRBD1 on 6 matching bases. In germline, CDR1 is SGDLS, CDR2 YYNGEE. Deletions cut 3 bases from V and 3 bases from J, with 13 bases between. The CDR3 is 15 amino acids.

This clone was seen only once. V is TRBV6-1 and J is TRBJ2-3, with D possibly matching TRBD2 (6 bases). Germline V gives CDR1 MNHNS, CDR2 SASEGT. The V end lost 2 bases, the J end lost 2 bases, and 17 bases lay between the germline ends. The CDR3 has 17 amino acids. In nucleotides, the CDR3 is TGTGCCAGCAGTGAATTTAGAGGGGACTGGCTCACAGATACGCAGTATTTT. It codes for CASSEFRGDWLTDTQYF.

Written as DNA, the CDR3 is TGTGCCAGCAGTTTAGGACAGGGCGTTCAGCCCCAGCATTTT. Translation gives CASSLGQGVQPQHF. V is TRBV28 and J is TRBJ1-5; 8 nucleotides line up with TRBD1. This CDR3 comprises 14 residues. Per the germline V gene, CDR1 is MDHEN and CDR2 is SYDVKM. The V segment lost 2 bases and the J segment 6 bases; nucleotides outside the gene matches: 3.

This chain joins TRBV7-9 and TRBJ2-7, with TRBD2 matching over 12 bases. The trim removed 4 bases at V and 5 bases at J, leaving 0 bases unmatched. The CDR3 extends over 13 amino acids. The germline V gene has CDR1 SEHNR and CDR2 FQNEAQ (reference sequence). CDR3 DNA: TGTGCCAGCAGCTGGACTAGCGGGAACGAGCAGTACTTC. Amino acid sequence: CASSWTSGNEQYF.

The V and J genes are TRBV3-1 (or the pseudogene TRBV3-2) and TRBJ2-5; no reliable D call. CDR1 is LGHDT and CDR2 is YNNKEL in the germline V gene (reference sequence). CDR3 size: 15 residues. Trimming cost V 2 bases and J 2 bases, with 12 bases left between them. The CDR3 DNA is TGTGCCAGCAGCCAAAAGTCGCGGCGTCAAGAGACCCAGTACTTC. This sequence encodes CASSQKSRRQETQYF.

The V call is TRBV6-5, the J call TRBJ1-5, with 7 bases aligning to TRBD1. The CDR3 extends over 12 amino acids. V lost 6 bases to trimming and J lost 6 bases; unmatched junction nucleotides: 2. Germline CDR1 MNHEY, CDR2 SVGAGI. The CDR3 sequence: CASRTGSQPQHF. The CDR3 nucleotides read TGTGCCAGCAGGACAGGGAGTCAGCCCCAGCATTTT.

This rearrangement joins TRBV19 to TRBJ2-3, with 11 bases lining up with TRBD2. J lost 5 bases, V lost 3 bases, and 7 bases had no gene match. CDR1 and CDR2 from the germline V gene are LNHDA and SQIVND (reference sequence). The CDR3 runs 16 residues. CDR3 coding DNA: TGTGCCAGTAGTATTTCGAGCACTAGCGGGGGAGATACGCAGTATTTT. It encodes CASSISSTSGGDTQYF.

The CDR3 is CASSPVAGQGSEAFF. CDR3 DNA sequence: TGTGCCAGCTCACCCGTGGCGGGGCAGGGATCTGAAGCTTTCTTT. This rearrangement joins TRBV18 to TRBJ1-1; possibly TRBD1 for D (5 bases). The germline V and J ends were trimmed by 3 bases and 6 bases, with 17 bases remaining between them. Germline V gives CDR1 KGHSH, CDR2 LQKENI. The CDR3 is made up of 15 amino acids.

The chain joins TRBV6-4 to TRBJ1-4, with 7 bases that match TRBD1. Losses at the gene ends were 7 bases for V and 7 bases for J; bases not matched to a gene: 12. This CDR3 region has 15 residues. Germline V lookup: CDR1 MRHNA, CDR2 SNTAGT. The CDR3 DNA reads TGTGCCAGCACCCTACAGGGGCGCGGGTGTGAAAAACTGTTTTTT. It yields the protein CASTLQGRGCEKLFF.

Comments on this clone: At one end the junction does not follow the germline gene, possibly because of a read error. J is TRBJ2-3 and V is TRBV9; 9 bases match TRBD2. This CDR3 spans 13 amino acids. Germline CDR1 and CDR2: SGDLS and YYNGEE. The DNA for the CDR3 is TGTGCCAGTCAAGGGACTAGCAGAGATACGCAGTATTTT. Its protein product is CASQGTSRDTQYF.

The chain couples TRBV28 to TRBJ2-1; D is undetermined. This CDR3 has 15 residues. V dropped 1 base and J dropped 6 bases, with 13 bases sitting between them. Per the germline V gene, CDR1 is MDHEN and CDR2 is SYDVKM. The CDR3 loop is CASSLLDPPGNEQFF. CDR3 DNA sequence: TGTGCCAGCAGTTTATTAGATCCACCGGGCAATGAGCAGTTCTTC.

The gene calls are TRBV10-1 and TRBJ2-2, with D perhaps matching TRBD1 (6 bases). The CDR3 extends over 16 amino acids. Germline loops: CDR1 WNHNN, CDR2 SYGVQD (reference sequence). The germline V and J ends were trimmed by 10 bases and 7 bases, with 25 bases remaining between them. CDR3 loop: CANERDRQELGGELFF. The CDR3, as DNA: TGCGCCAACGAAAGAGACAGACAGGAATTGGGCGGGGAGCTGTTTTTT.